This T cell receptor (beta chain) derives from a study of blood T cell repertoires in COVID-19. In the original workflow: Reference gene primers were amplified, and this amplification served to estimate nucleated cell counts. Produced via immunoSEQ multiplex PCR; TCRdb's table is partial and in-frame only. From that table come the V and J calls and clone size; the DNA was used to work out D and trimming. The table lists about 200,000 clones, roughly 85% of them singletons. CDR3 size: 17 residues. In germline, CDR1 is LNHDA, CDR2 SQIVND (reference sequence). The V end was cut by 0 bases, the J end by 5 bases, with 17 bases between.

The material sequenced was peripheral blood. The chain uses TRBV19 and TRBJ2-1; tentative D call: TRBD2 (6 bases). This clonotype originated in a human donor with active or convalescent COVID-19. The donor label of this sample is uncertain. The CDR3: CASSIEGWRRGNNEQFF. CDR3 DNA sequence: TGTGCCAGTAGTATAGAAGGTTGGCGGCGGGGCAACAATGAGCAGTTCTTC.